The sequence of this T cell receptor (beta chain) was determined in a study of T-cell memory formation after mild COVID-19. The study's findings and limits: Some clones that responded turned up in pre-infection memory, which suggests that cross-reactive memory joined in. A balance of CD4 and CD8 characterized clones contracting day 15 to 85, whereas later expanders leaned CD4+.

Trimming took 3 bases from V and 4 from J; bases not matched to a gene: 6. This CDR3 region has 15 residues. Germline loops: CDR1 WSHSY, CDR2 SAAADI. Comments on this clonotype: The target antigen is unknown.

It was 5'RACE with constant-segment primers that produced the TCR alpha and TCR beta cDNA libraries, which carried sample barcodes and UMIs. Each CDR3 protein is one row after TCRdb ran MiXCR on the 5' RACE reads. The repertoire holds approximately 390,000 distinct CDR3 sequences, with 15% to 20% as singletons. The receptor was isolated from a young man who had mild COVID-19 (a few samples of this study predate the infection). Cell type and time point are not known. This chain uses TRBV10-2 with TRBJ2-5, with 9 nucleotides matching TRBD1. The sequenced material came from PBMCs or a T cell subset sorted from them (not recorded which). The CDR3: CASSELYRGRETQYF. CDR3 sequence (DNA): TGCGCCAGCAGTGAATTGTACAGGGGGCGAGAGACCCAGTACTTC.